These 15 T cell receptor beta chains originate from one sample sequenced in a study of T-cell memory formation after mild COVID-19. One entry per CDR3 protein, called by TCRdb with MiXCR from the 5' RACE reads. The sample shows more than 250,000 distinct CDR3 sequences, approximately 15% of them seen only once. The sample comprised PBMCs or a T cell subset sorted from them (not recorded which). All receptors come from a man between 18 and 35 years old who had mild COVID-19 (a few samples of this study predate the infection). Cell type and time point are not known.

This clonotype was seen more than once but under ten times. V usage is TRBV5-1 and J usage is TRBJ1-5; D is ambiguous. Between the trimmed V and J ends, which lost 7 bases and 3 bases, there was a span of 11 bases. The CDR3 contains 13 residues. Germline assignment: CDR1 SGHRS and CDR2 YFSETQ. CDR3 protein: CASPRRINQPQHF. The DNA for the CDR3 is TGCGCCAGCCCGAGACGGATCAATCAGCCCCAGCATTTT.

The rearrangement uses TRBV7-6 and TRBJ2-5; 16 nucleotides match TRBD2. V lost 5 bases and J lost 3; bases outside the gene matches: 6. This CDR3 region has 17 residues. Germline CDR1 and CDR2: SGHVS and FNYEAQ. CDR3 nucleotide sequence: TGTGCCAGCAGCGTCGGGACTAGCGGGGGGGCAGAAGAGACCCAGTACTTC. The encoded protein is CASSVGTSGGAEETQYF. Full variable domain (missing parts from reference TRBV7-6 and TRBJ2-5): GAGVSQSPRYKVTKRGQDVALRCDPISGHVSLYWYRQALGQGPEFLTYFNYEAQQDKSGLPNDRFSAERPEGSISTLTIQRTEQRDSAMYRCASSVGTSGGAEETQYFGPGTRLLVL.

The V and J genes are TRBV5-1 and TRBJ1-1, with TRBD1 identical over 8 bases. This CDR3 is 14 amino acids long. Germline trimming cut 4 bases from V and 3 bases from J; bases unmatched to any gene: 5. Germline V gene lookup returns CDR1 SGHRS and CDR2 YFSETQ. The CDR3 region is CASSVLTGDTEAFF. As DNA, the CDR3 is TGCGCCAGCAGCGTATTGACAGGGGACACTGAAGCTTTCTTT.

The J gene is TRBJ2-2, the V gene TRBV12-3 or TRBV12-4; the D gene could be TRBD1 or TRBD2 (5 bases each). The CDR3 totals 14 residues. V was cut by 4 bases and J by 6 bases, with 12 bases left in between. Here the CDR3 reads CASSWGRGAGELFF. DNA for the CDR3: TGTGCCAGCAGTTGGGGGAGAGGGGCCGGGGAGCTGTTTTTT.

The rearrangement uses TRBV18 and TRBJ2-7, with D unclear. The CDR3 has 13 residues. V lost 0 bases, J lost 5 bases, and 8 bases lay in between. Germline-derived CDR1 and CDR2 are KGHSH and LQKENI. CDR3 sequence: CASSPPSFNEQYF. The CDR3 bases are TGTGCCAGCTCACCACCCAGTTTCAACGAGCAGTACTTC.

This chain connects TRBV6-6 to TRBJ2-5; TRBD2 matches 8 bases. The length of the CDR3 is 15 residues. The germline V gene has CDR1 MNHNY and CDR2 SVGAGI (reference sequence). After removal of 2 bases from V and 10 bases from J, the junction contained 12 bases not matched to a gene. The chain's CDR3 is CASSYARGGYDDQYF. The CDR3 bases are TGTGCCAGCAGTTACGCTCGGGGGGGCTATGACGACCAGTACTTC.

In this sample, this clonotype turned up a few times. The chain has TRBV20-1 and TRBJ1-6; 7 nucleotides align to TRBD1. The CDR3 totals 16 residues. Per germline, CDR1 DFQATT and CDR2 SNEGSKA (reference sequence). V was pared by 4 bases and J by 7 bases, with 13 bases of the junction left unmatched. CDR3 protein: CSAIRDRVRTNSPLHF. CDR3 in DNA: TGCAGTGCTATTAGAGACAGGGTACGGACGAATTCACCCCTCCACTTT.

This clonotype has more than one count but fewer than ten. For the CDR3, the DNA is TGTGCCAGCAGCGATGACGATGAGCAGTTCTTC. Encoded protein: CASSDDDEQFF. The chain links TRBV6-2 or TRBV6-3 to TRBJ2-1; unclear D gene. Per the germline V gene, CDR1 is MNHEY and CDR2 is SVGEGT. Trimming removed 6 bases from V and 8 bases from J, with 8 bases in between. The CDR3 spans 11 residues.

The chain recombines TRBV11-2 with TRBJ2-6, with no clear D. Trimming took off 4 bases at V and 0 bases at J, with 25 bases between the two ends. Germline V lookup: CDR1 SGHAT, CDR2 FQNNGV. The CDR3 has 21 residues. CDR3 nucleotides: TGTGCCAGCAGCTCATCTTTGGTAGTCGGGCCCGAAAGCTCTGGGGCCAACGTCCTGACTTTC. It specifies CASSSSLVVGPESSGANVLTF.

The J gene is TRBJ2-7, the V gene TRBV6-5; 8 bases align to TRBD1. CDR1 is MNHEY and CDR2 is SVGAGI in the germline V gene. This CDR3 spans 15 amino acids. Trimming removed 2 bases from V and 5 bases from J; junction bases left unmatched: 8. The CDR3 coding sequence is TGTGCCAGCAGTTACAGAGGCAGGGGGCTCAACGAGCAGTACTTC. This gives the protein CASSYRGRGLNEQYF.

The chain couples TRBV4-1 to TRBJ2-7; a possible D gene is TRBD1 (6 bases). Trimming left V 2 bases short and J 2 bases short, with 10 bases between. CDR3 length equals 14 residues. Germline-derived CDR1 and CDR2 are MGHRA and YSYEKL. In DNA, the CDR3 is TGCGCCAGCAGCCAAAAGGCAGGGGCCTACGAGCAGTACGTC. The encoded protein is CASSQKAGAYEQYV.

This clonotype was counted a few times. J is TRBJ2-2 and V is TRBV7-2; D gene uncertain. From germline, CDR1 is SGHTA and CDR2 FQGNSA. Trimming removed 1 base at V and 5 bases at J, with 8 bases between. This CDR3 region has 14 residues. Here the CDR3 DNA reads TGTGCCAGCAGCTTAGTGCACGTAACCGGGGAGCTGTTTTTT. It codes for CASSLVHVTGELFF. The full variable domain, in which reference TRBV7-2 and TRBJ2-2 provide the parts outside the CDR3, is GAGVSQSPSNKVTEKGKDVELRCDPISGHTALYWYRQSLGQGLEFLIYFQGNSAPDKSGLPSDRFSAERTGGSVSTLTIQRTQQEDSAVYLCASSLVHVTGELFFGEGSRLTVL.

This sequence joins TRBV29-1 and TRBJ1-2; D gene unclear. The V end lost 8 bases, the J end lost 7 bases, and 17 bases lay between the germline ends. This CDR3 contains 12 residues. Germline V gene data show CDR1 as SQVTM and CDR2 as ANQGSEA. CDR3 protein: CSHGSSLGGYTF. The CDR3 DNA reads TGCAGCCACGGGAGTTCTCTGGGTGGCTACACCTTC.

This chain joins TRBV6-5 and TRBJ2-2; perhaps TRBD1 as D (6 bases). The germline V gene has CDR1 MNHEY and CDR2 SVGAGI. The length of the CDR3 is 14 residues. The V end was cut by 6 bases, the J end by 0 bases, with 8 bases between. The CDR3 loop is CASSRQANTGELFF. The DNA of the CDR3 is TGTGCCAGCAGCCGACAGGCGAACACCGGGGAGCTGTTTTTT.

The rearrangement uses TRBV7-9 and TRBJ2-1, with 8 bases that match TRBD2. J was trimmed by 5 bases and V by 3 bases; bases with no gene match: 12. This CDR3 contains 17 residues. CDR1 SEHNR and CDR2 FQNEAQ come from the germline V gene (reference sequence). CDR3 protein: CASSFNSRGGPNNEQFF. The CDR3 DNA follows: TGTGCCAGCAGCTTCAACTCGCGCGGGGGGCCAAACAATGAGCAGTTCTTC.